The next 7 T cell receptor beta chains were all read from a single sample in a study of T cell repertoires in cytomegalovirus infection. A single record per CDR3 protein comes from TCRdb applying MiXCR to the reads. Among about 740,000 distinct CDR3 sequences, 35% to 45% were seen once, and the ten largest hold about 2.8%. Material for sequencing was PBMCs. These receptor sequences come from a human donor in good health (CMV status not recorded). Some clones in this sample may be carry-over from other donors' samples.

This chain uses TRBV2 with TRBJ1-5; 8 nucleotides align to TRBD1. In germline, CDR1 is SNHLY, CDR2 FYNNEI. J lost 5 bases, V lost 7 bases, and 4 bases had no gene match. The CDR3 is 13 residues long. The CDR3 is CASKSTGDQPQHF. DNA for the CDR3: TGTGCCAGCAAATCGACAGGGGATCAGCCCCAGCATTTT.

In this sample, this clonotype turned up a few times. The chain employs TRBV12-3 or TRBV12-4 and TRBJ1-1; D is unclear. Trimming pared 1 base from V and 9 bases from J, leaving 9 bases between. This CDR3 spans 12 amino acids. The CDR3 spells CASSLESRKAFF. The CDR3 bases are TGTGCCAGCAGTTTAGAGAGCAGAAAAGCTTTCTTT.

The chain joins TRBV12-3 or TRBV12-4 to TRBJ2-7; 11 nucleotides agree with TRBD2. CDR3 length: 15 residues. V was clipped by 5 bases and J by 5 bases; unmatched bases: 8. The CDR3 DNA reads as TGTGCCAGCAGTCTATTAGCGGGGGGGCCGGACGAGCAGTACTTC. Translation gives CASSLLAGGPDEQYF.

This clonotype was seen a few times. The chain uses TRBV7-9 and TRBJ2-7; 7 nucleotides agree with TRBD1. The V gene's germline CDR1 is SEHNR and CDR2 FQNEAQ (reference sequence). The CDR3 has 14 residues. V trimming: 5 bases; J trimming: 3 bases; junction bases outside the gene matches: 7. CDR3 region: CASSPPGQFYEQYF. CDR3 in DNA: TGTGCCAGCAGCCCTCCGGGACAGTTCTACGAGCAGTACTTC.

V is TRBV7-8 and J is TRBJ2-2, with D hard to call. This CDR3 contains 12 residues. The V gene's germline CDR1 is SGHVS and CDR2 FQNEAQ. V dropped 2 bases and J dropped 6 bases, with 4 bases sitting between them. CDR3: CASSLHPGELFF. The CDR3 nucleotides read TGTGCCAGCAGCTTACATCCCGGGGAGCTGTTTTTT.

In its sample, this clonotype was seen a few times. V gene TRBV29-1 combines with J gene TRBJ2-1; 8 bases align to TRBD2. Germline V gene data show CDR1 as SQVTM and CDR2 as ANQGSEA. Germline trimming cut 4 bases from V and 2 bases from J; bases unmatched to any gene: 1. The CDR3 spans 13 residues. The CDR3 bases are TGCAGCGTTGGGCGGGGGGCCTACAATGAGCAGTTCTTC. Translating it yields CSVGRGAYNEQFF.

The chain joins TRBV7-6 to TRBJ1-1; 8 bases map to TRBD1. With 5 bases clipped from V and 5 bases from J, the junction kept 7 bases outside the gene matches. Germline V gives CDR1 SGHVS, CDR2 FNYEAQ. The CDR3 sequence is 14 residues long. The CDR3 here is CASSPHRGETEAFF. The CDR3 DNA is TGTGCCAGCAGCCCTCACAGGGGGGAGACTGAAGCTTTCTTT.